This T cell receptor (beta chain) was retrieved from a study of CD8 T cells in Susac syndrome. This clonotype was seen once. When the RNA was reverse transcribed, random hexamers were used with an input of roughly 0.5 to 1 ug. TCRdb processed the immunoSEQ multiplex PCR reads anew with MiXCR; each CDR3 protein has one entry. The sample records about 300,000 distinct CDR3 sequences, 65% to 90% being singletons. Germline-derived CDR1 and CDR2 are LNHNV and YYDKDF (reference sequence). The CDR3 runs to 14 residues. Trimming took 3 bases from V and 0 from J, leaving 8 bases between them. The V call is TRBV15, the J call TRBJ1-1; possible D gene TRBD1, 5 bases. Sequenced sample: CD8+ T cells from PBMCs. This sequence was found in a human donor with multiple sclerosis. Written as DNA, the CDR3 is TGTGCCACCAGCAGGGACATGATGAACACTGAAGCTTTCTTT. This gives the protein CATSRDMMNTEAFF. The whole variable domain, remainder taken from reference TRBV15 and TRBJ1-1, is DAMVIQNPRYQVTQFGKPVTLSCSQTLNHNVMYWYQQKSSQAPKLLFHYYDKDFNNEADTPDNFQSRRPNTSFCFLDIRSPGLGDTAMYLCATSRDMMNTEAFFGQGTRLTVV.